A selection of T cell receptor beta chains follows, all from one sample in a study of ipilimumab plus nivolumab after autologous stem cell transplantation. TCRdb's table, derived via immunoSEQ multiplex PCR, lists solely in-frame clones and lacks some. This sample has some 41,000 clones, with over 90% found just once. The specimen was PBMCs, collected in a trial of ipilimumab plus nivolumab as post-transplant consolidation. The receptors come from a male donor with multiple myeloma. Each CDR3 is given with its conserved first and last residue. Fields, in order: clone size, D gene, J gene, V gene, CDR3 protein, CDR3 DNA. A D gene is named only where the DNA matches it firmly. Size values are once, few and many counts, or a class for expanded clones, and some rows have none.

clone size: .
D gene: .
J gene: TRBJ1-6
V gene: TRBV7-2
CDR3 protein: CASSPTSGNSPLHF
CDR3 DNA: TGTGCCAGCAGCCCCACCAGTGGCAATTCACCCCTCCACTTT

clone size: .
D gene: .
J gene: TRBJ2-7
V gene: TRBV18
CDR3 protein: CASSPQGHEQYF
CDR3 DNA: TGTGCCAGCTCACCACAGGGTCACGAGCAGTACTTC

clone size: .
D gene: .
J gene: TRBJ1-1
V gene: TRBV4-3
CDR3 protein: CASSQSGNTEAFF
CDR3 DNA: TGCGCCAGCAGCCAGTCCGGGAACACTGAAGCTTTCTTT

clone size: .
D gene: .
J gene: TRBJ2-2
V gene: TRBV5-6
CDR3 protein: CASSFNRRYTGELFF
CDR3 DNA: TGTGCCAGCAGCTTTAACAGACGGTACACCGGGGAGCTGTTTTTT

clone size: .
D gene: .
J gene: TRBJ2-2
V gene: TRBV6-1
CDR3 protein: CASTDEPNTGELFF
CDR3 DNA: TGTGCCAGCACTGATGAGCCGAACACCGGGGAGCTGTTTTTT

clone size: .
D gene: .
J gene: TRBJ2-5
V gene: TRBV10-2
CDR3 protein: CASRTGAQETQYF
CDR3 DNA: TGCGCCAGCAGAACCGGGGCGCAAGAGACCCAGTACTTC

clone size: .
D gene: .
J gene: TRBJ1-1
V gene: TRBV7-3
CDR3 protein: CASSLGMNTEAFF
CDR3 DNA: TGTGCCAGCAGCCTCGGGATGAACACTGAAGCTTTCTTT

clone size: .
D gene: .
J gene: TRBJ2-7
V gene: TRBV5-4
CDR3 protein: CASSLTGHSSYEQYF
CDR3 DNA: TGTGCCAGCAGCTTGACAGGCCACAGCTCCTACGAGCAGTACTTC

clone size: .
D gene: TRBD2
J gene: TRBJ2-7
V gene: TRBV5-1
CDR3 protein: CASSYGTSGTYEQYF
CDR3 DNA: TGCGCCAGCAGCTATGGGACTAGCGGAACCTACGAGCAGTACTTC

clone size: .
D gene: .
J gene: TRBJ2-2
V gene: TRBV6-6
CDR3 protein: CASNPLTGELFF
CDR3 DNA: TGTGCCAGCAACCCCCTAACCGGGGAGCTGTTTTTT

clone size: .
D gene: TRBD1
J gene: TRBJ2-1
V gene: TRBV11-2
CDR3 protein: CASSLGQGASNEQFF
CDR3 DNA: TGTGCCAGCAGCTTAGGACAGGGGGCCAGTAATGAGCAGTTCTTC

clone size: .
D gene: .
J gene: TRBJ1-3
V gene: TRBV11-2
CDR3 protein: CASSPITGTQGNTIYF
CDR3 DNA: TGTGCCAGCAGCCCCATCACCGGGACACAAGGAAACACCATATATTTT

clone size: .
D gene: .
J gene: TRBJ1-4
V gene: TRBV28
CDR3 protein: CASGRLNEKLFF
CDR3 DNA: TGTGCCAGCGGCCGTTTAAATGAAAAACTGTTTTTT

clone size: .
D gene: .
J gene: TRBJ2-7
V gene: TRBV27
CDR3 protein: CASSSAGLNYEQYF
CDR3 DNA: TGTGCCAGCAGTTCCGCGGGACTGAACTACGAGCAGTACTTC

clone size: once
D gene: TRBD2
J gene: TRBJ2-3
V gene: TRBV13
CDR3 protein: CASRLPPVAGGSTDTQYF
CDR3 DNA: TGTGCCAGCAGGCTCCCCCCTGTAGCGGGAGGGTCCACAGATACGCAGTATTTT

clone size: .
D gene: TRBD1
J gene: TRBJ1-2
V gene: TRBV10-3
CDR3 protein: CAIQGVGYGYTF
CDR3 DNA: TGTGCCATACAGGGGGTCGGGTATGGCTACACCTTC

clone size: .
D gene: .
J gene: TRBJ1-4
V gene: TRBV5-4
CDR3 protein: CASSGPGTSNEKLFF
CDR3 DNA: TGTGCCAGCAGCGGTCCGGGTACGAGTAATGAAAAACTGTTTTTT

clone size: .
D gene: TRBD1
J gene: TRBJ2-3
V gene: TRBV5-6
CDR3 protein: CASSGTGTDTQYF
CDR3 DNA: TGTGCCAGCAGCGGGACAGGCACAGATACGCAGTATTTT

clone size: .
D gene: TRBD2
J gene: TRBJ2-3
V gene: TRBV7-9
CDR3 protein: CASNLRPSGGSDTQYF
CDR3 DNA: TGTGCCAGCAACTTACGACCTAGCGGGGGGTCAGATACGCAGTATTTT

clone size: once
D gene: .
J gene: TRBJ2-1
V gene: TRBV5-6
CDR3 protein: CASSFRRALLYNEQFF
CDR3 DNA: TGTGCCAGCAGCTTTCGGAGAGCCCTCCTCTACAATGAGCAGTTCTTC

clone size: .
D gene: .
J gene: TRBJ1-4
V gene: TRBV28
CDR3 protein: CASRIGGTFEKLFF
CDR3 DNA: TGTGCCAGCAGGATTGGCGGGACGTTTGAAAAACTGTTTTTT

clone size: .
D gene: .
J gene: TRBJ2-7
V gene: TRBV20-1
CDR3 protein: CSARRSYEQYF
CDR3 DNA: TGCAGTGCTAGAAGGTCCTACGAGCAGTACTTC

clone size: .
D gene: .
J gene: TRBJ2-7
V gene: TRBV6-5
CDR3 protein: CATGPEQYF
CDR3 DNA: TGTGCCACAGGCCCCGAGCAGTACTTC

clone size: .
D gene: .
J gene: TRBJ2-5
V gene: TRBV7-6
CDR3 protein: CASSRNYGEEETQYF
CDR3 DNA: TGTGCCAGCAGCAGAAATTACGGGGAGGAAGAGACCCAGTACTTC

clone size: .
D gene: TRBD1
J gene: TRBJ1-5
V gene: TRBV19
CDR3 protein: CASSILRDSNSNQPQHF
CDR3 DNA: TGTGCCAGTAGTATCCTCCGGGACAGCAATAGCAATCAGCCCCAGCATTTT

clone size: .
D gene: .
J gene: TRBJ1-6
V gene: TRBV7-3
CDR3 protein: CASSLTGGGSPLHF
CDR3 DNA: TGTGCCAGCAGCTTAACAGGGGGTGGTTCACCCCTCCACTTT

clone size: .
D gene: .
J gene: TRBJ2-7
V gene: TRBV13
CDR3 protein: CASSLDVRVGQYF
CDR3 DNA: TGTGCCAGCAGCTTAGACGTCCGAGTGGGGCAGTACTTC

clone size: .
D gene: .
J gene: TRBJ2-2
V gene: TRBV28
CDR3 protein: CASSLGGLPSGELFF
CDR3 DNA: TGTGCCAGCAGTTTAGGGGGGTTGCCCTCCGGGGAGCTGTTTTTT

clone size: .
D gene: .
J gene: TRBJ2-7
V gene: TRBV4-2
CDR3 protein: CASSQGRSYEQYF
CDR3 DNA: TGTGCCAGCAGCCAAGGGCGATCCTACGAGCAGTACTTC

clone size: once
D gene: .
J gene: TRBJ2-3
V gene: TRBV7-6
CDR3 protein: CASSMILGDTQYF
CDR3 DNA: TGTGCCAGCAGCATGATCCTCGGGGATACGCAGTATTTT

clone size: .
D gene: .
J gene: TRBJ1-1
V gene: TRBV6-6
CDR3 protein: CASSSVRASTEAFF
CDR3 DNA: TGTGCCAGCAGTTCGGTCAGGGCGAGCACTGAAGCTTTCTTT

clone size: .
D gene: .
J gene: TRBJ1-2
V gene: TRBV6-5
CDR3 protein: CASSYSSGAMGGYTF
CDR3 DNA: TGTGCCAGCAGTTACTCGAGCGGAGCTATGGGTGGCTACACCTTC

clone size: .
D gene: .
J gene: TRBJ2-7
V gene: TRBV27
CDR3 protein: CASSFLDSVDEQYF
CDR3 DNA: TGTGCCAGCAGTTTTCTGGACAGTGTGGACGAGCAGTACTTC

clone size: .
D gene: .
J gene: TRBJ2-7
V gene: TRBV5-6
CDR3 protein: CASSHRASYEQYF
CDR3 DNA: TGTGCCAGCAGCCACAGGGCCTCCTACGAGCAGTACTTC

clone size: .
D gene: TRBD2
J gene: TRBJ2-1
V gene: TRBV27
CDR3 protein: CASRGLAGSNEQFF
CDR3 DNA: TGTGCCAGCAGAGGACTAGCGGGAAGCAATGAGCAGTTCTTC

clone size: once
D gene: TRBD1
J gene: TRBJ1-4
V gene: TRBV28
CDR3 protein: CASSAGGATNEKLFF
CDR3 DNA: TGTGCCAGCAGTGCAGGGGGCGCGACTAATGAAAAACTGTTTTTT

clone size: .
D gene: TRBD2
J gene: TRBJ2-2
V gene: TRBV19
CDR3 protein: CASSITGTTAGELFF
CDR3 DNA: TGTGCCAGTAGTATTACCGGGACTACGGCCGGGGAGCTGTTTTTT

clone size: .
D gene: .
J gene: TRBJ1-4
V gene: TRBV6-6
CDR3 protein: CASTRSNEKLFF
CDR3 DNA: TGTGCCAGCACCAGGTCCAATGAAAAACTGTTTTTT

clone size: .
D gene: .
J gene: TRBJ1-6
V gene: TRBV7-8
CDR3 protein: CASSPGYNSPLHF
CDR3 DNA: TGTGCCAGCAGCCCCGGGTATAATTCACCCCTCCACTTT

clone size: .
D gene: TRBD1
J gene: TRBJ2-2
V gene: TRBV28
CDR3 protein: CASRNTPGTGGASTGELFF
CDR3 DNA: TGTGCCAGCAGAAACACCCCCGGGACAGGGGGCGCGAGCACCGGGGAGCTGTTTTTT

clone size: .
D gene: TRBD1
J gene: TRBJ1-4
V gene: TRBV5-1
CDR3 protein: CASSFGGQGAVREKLFF
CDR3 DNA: TGCGCCAGCAGCTTTGGGGGACAGGGGGCTGTAAGGGAAAAACTGTTTTTT

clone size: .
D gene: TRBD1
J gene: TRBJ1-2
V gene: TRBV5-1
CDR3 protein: CASRHGDRVGYTF
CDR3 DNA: TGCGCCAGCAGGCACGGAGACAGGGTTGGCTACACCTTC

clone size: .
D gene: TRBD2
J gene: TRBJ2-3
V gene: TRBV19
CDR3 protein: CASSPTLPAGDTDTQYF
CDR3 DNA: TGTGCCAGTAGTCCCACCCTCCCGGCGGGAGACACAGATACGCAGTATTTT

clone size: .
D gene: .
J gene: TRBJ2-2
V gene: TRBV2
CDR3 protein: CASSFNTGELFF
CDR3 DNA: TGTGCCAGCAGTTTCAACACCGGGGAGCTGTTTTTT

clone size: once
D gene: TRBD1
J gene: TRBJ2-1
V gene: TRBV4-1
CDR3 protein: CASSQPRGLNEQFF
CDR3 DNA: TGCGCCAGCAGCCAGCCGAGGGGGCTCAATGAGCAGTTCTTC

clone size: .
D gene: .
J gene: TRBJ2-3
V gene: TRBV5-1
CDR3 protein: CASQSGSGASTDTQYF
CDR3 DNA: TGCGCCAGCCAATCAGGCTCGGGGGCCTCCACAGATACGCAGTATTTT

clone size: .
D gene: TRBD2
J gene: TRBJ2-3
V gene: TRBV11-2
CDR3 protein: CASSLFYGGGTDTQYF
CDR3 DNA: TGTGCCAGCAGCTTATTTTACGGGGGGGGAACAGATACGCAGTATTTT

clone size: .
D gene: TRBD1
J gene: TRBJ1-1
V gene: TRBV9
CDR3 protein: CASSPDRPNTEAFF
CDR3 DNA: TGTGCCAGCAGCCCGGACAGGCCGAACACTGAAGCTTTCTTT

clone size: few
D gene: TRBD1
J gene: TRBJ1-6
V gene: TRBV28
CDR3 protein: CASSPRTGANSPLHF
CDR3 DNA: TGTGCCAGCAGTCCTCGGACAGGGGCTAATTCACCCCTCCACTTT

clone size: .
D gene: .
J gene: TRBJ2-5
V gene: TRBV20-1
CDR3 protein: CSANQRKTQYF
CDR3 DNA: TGCAGTGCTAACCAAAGGAAGACCCAGTACTTC

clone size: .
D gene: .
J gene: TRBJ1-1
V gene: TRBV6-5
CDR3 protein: CASRFSESTEAFF
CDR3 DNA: TGTGCCAGCAGGTTTTCAGAGAGCACTGAAGCTTTCTTT